This passage covers 27 T cell receptor beta chains from one sample sequenced in a study of molecular identifiers for immune sequencing clone quantification. Using its own MiXCR run on the PCR reads, TCRdb lists one record per CDR3 protein. This repertoire shows 460,000 or so distinct CDR3 sequences, around 25% found once; its top ten account for about 0.75%. Input material: naive CD8+ T cells from blood, with Jurkat cell RNA spiked in. Subset in this sample: FACS-sorted CD8+CD4-CCR7+CD45RA+ naive T cells. The receptors were gathered from a human donor in good health. Some libraries in this study had Jurkat cell RNA spiked in.

The CDR3 DNA reads as TGTGCCACCAGCAGACCACCCCCTGGGGGAAATCAGCCCCAGCATTTT. Amino acids: CATSRPPPGGNQPQHF. This rearrangement joins TRBV15 to TRBJ1-5; D might be TRBD1 (5 bases). CDR3 size: 16 residues. The germline gives CDR1 LNHNV, CDR2 YYDKDF (reference sequence). Deletions cut 2 bases from V and 4 bases from J, with 15 bases between.

This clonotype has just a few counts. The chain couples TRBV6-1 to TRBJ2-5; no clear D. The CDR3 loop spans 12 amino acids. Germline assignment: CDR1 MNHNS and CDR2 SASEGT. V lost 1 base and J lost 7, with 7 bases in between. CDR3 in amino acids: CASSEGVGTQYF. The CDR3 DNA follows: TGTGCCAGCAGTGAAGGGGTAGGGACCCAGTACTTC.

This clonotype was seen ten or more times. The CDR3 protein is CASTYSPGLSYGYTF. CDR3 sequence (DNA): TGTGCCAGCACCTACTCACCGGGACTGAGCTATGGCTACACCTTC. The chain has TRBV5-4 and TRBJ1-2; D is possibly TRBD1 (5 bases). Germline V gene sequence: CDR1 SGHNT, CDR2 YYREEE (reference sequence). V lost 6 bases, J lost 4 bases, and 19 bases lay in between. CDR3 size: 15 residues.

This chain links TRBV19 with TRBJ1-2; D is undetermined. The CDR3 runs 13 residues. Per germline, CDR1 LNHDA and CDR2 SQIVND (reference sequence). Trimming left V 3 bases short and J 0 bases short, with 5 bases between. In DNA, the CDR3 is TGTGCCAGTAGTATTTTCTCTAACTATGGCTACACCTTC. It yields the protein CASSIFSNYGYTF.

This clonotype was seen a few times. The chain uses TRBV7-3 and TRBJ2-7; 7 bases are shared with TRBD1. V dropped 5 bases and J dropped 2; count of bases not matched to a gene: 12. The CDR3 runs to 16 residues. Germline assignment: CDR1 SGHTA and CDR2 FQGTGA. The CDR3 region has the DNA TGTGCCAGCAGCCCCCACGGGGACAGCAGAACCTACGAGCAGTACTTC. As protein: CASSPHGDSRTYEQYF.

A word on this clonotype: The junction does not match germline at one end; this may be a read error. This chain uses TRBV7-9 with TRBJ2-5; TRBD2 might be the D (5 bases). Germline V gene sequence: CDR1 SEHNR, CDR2 FQNEAQ (reference sequence). The CDR3 sequence is 14 residues long. CDR3 sequence: CAGSISERWETQYF. The CDR3 DNA is TGTGCCGGCAGCATTAGCGAGAGGTGGGAGACCCAGTACTTC. Variable domain in full (rest from reference TRBV7-9 and TRBJ2-5): DTGVSQNPRHKITKRGQNVTFRCDPISEHNRLYWYRQTLGQGPEFLTYFQNEAQLEKSRLLSDRFSAERPKGSFSTLEIQRTEQGDSAMYLCAGSISERWETQYFGPGTRLLVL.

The rearrangement links TRBV9 to TRBJ2-5, with TRBD1 matching 12 bases. The germline V gene encodes CDR1 SGDLS and CDR2 YYNGEE. The CDR3 covers 16 residues. With 3 bases clipped from V and 4 bases from J, the junction kept 7 bases outside the gene matches. The CDR3 sequence is CASSAGTGGLGETQYF. The CDR3 region has the DNA TGTGCCAGCAGCGCCGGGACAGGGGGCTTGGGAGAGACCCAGTACTTC. Full variable domain (remainder filled in from reference TRBV9 and TRBJ2-5): DSGVTQTPKHLITATGQRVTLRCSPRSGDLSVYWYQQSLDQGLQFLIQYYNGEERAKGNILERFSAQQFPDLHSELNLSSLELGDSALYFCASSAGTGGLGETQYFGPGTRLLVL.

J is TRBJ1-1 and V is TRBV25-1; TRBD1 matches 11 bases. The length of the CDR3 is 13 residues. The ends lost 4 bases at V and 6 bases at J; junction bases unmatched: 1. From germline, CDR1 is MGHDK and CDR2 SYGVNS. In DNA form, the CDR3 reads TGTGCCAGCAGTGTGGGACAGGGGGCTGAAGCTTTCTTT. The encoded protein is CASSVGQGAEAFF.

CDR3 bases: TGTGCCAGCAGTCACCCGGGACGGGTTAGCACAGATACGCAGTATTTT. Protein: CASSHPGRVSTDTQYF. The gene calls are TRBV2 and TRBJ2-3; D possibly uses TRBD1 or TRBD2 (5 bases each). The CDR3 covers 16 residues. The germline V and J ends were trimmed by 5 bases and 0 bases, with 15 bases remaining between them. Germline CDR1 is SNHLY and CDR2 is FYNNEI.

This clonotype was seen a few times. This chain connects TRBV5-6 to TRBJ2-7; 8 bases map to TRBD2. V lost 1 base and J lost 3; bases outside the gene matches: 9. The CDR3 runs to 16 residues. Germline assignment: CDR1 SGHDT and CDR2 YYEEEE. The CDR3 nucleotides are TGTGCCAGCAGCTTGTTAGCGGGACTCCCTTTCTACGAGCAGTACTTC. Protein sequence: CASSLLAGLPFYEQYF.

The V call is TRBV19, the J call TRBJ2-1; possibly TRBD1 for D (6 bases). This CDR3 comprises 14 residues. CDR1 is LNHDA, CDR2 SQIVND, per germline (reference sequence). The V end lost 7 bases, the J end lost 4 bases, and 14 bases lay between the germline ends. The CDR3 nucleotides read TGTGCCAGTAAGATTGGCAGGGGTTACAATGAGCAGTTCTTC. Protein: CASKIGRGYNEQFF.

The chain uses TRBV27 and TRBJ2-1; TRBD1 might be the D (5 bases). The length of the CDR3 is 17 residues. Germline V gene data show CDR1 as MNHEY and CDR2 as SMNVEV (reference sequence). Trimming removed 5 bases from V and 2 bases from J, with 19 bases in between. CDR3 protein: CASSPKGSHLPYNEQFF. The CDR3 DNA sequence: TGTGCCAGCAGTCCGAAGGGGTCGCACCTGCCCTACAATGAGCAGTTCTTC.

In its sample, this clonotype was seen many times. The V and J genes are TRBV5-1 and TRBJ1-1, with a tentative D call TRBD1 (6 bases). V lost 2 bases and J 4 bases, leaving 9 bases between the germline ends. The CDR3 has 13 residues. The germline V gene encodes CDR1 SGHRS and CDR2 YFSETQ. The CDR3 nucleotides read TGCGCCAGCAGCTTAACAGGGATCACTGAAGCTTTCTTT. It yields the protein CASSLTGITEAFF.

Remarks on this clonotype: A much larger clone lies one base from this, so it may be a read error. The chain links TRBV7-2 to TRBJ2-3; D gene ambiguous. The CDR3 spans 15 residues. The V and J ends lost 6 bases and 2 bases respectively, with 15 bases between them. In germline, CDR1 is SGHTA, CDR2 FQGNSA. The chain's CDR3 is CASSLPASYTDTQYF. CDR3 in DNA: TGTGCCAGCAGTTTACCCGCCAGCTACACAGATACGCAGTATTTT.

Regarding this clonotype: One base away lies a much larger clone, so this may be a sequencing read error. The chain has TRBV5-1 and TRBJ2-2, with 12 bases matching TRBD1. CDR3 length equals 17 residues. Germline loops: CDR1 SGHRS, CDR2 YFSETQ. CDR3 sequence: CASSLEWDRGPTGELCF. In DNA form, the CDR3 reads TGCGCCAGCAGCTTGGAATGGGACAGGGGGCCCACCGGGGAGCTGTGTTTT.

A note on this clonotype: This sequence may be a read error, since a much larger clone differs from it by one base. The J gene is TRBJ2-5, the V gene TRBV4-3; maybe TRBD1 (6 bases). This CDR3 has 13 amino acids. Germline CDR1 reads LGHNA; CDR2 reads YSLEER. The CDR3 loop is CAGSQGQQETQYF. The DNA for the CDR3 is TGCGCCGGCAGCCAAGGACAGCAAGAGACCCAGTACTTC.

Ten or more counts support this clonotype. The chain is built from TRBV30 and TRBJ1-1; D possibly corresponds to TRBD1 (5 bases). Germline V gene lookup returns CDR1 GTSNPN and CDR2 SVGIG (reference sequence). V lost 0 bases and J 0 bases, leaving 8 bases between the germline ends. The CDR3 length is 14 residues. The CDR3: CAWSVTGLNTEAFF. The CDR3 region has the DNA TGTGCCTGGAGTGTAACAGGCTTGAACACTGAAGCTTTCTTT.

Of note for this clonotype: The conserved final phenylalanine or tryptophan is absent from the CDR3, which likely points to a read error. J is TRBJ2-7 and V is TRBV4-1; D is unclear. Germline CDR1 and CDR2: MGHRA and YSYEKL. Trimming took off 0 bases at V and 2 bases at J, with 5 bases between the two ends. This CDR3 has 13 amino acids. The CDR3: CASSQDLAYEQYL. The CDR3 coding sequence is TGCGCCAGCAGCCAAGATTTAGCCTACGAGCAGTACCTC.

This clonotype was seen a few times. The V call is TRBV27, the J call TRBJ2-7; D unresolved. There are 14 residues in the CDR3. The germline V gene encodes CDR1 MNHEY and CDR2 SMNVEV (reference sequence). The germline V and J ends were trimmed by 0 bases and 3 bases, with 9 bases remaining between them. In DNA form, the CDR3 reads TGTGCCAGCAGTTTATCTCCCGGCAACTACGAGCAGTACTTC. It specifies CASSLSPGNYEQYF.

In regard to this clonotype: Relative to the germline gene, one junction end is altered; a read error may explain this. The rearrangement joins TRBV6-2 or TRBV6-3 to TRBJ2-7, with 8 bases that match TRBD1. Germline V gives CDR1 MNHEY, CDR2 SVGEGT. The CDR3 contains 15 residues. The chain's CDR3 is CASSNDRGGLYEQNF. For the CDR3, the DNA is TGTGCCAGCAGCAATGACAGGGGTGGTCTCTACGAGCAGAACTTC.

The sample holds a few counts of this clonotype. V gene TRBV13 combines with J gene TRBJ1-3; no firm D call. Between the trimmed V and J ends, which lost 0 bases and 5 bases, there was a span of 8 bases. The CDR3 extends over 14 amino acids. The germline V gene has CDR1 PRHDT and CDR2 FYEKMQ (reference sequence). CDR3 residues: CASSLGDGRNTIYF. The CDR3 DNA follows: TGTGCCAGCAGCTTAGGGGACGGAAGAAACACCATATATTTT.

About this clonotype: Mismatch with germline at one junction end may stem from a read error. The CDR3 is CASSQDLFGLPFHF. The CDR3 bases are TGCGCCAGCAGCCAAGATCTATTCGGGCTCCCCTTCCACTTC. The V gene is TRBV4-1, the J gene TRBJ1-2, with D hard to call. This CDR3 comprises 14 residues. Germline-derived CDR1 and CDR2 are MGHRA and YSYEKL.

This clonotype has only a few counts. The gene calls are TRBV5-5 and TRBJ1-5; 7 bases agree with TRBD1. The CDR3 is made up of 14 amino acids. V shed 3 bases and J 6 bases; nucleotides not matched to a gene: 6. Germline V CDR1 and CDR2: SGHKS, YYEKEE (reference sequence). The CDR3: CASSSDRVLQPQHF. CDR3 sequence (DNA): TGTGCCAGCAGCTCTGACAGGGTTCTTCAGCCCCAGCATTTT.

A word on this clonotype: This may stem from a read error, because a much larger clone lies one nucleotide away. This chain uses TRBV29-1 with TRBJ2-5; D is possibly TRBD1 or TRBD2 (6 bases each). V was cut by 1 base and J by 4 bases, with 16 bases left in between. The CDR3 covers 15 residues. Germline CDR1 reads SQVTM; CDR2 reads ANQGSEA. The CDR3 bases are TGCAGCGTTGAAGGGGGGGCATGCCCAGTAGAGACCCAGTACTTC. It yields the protein CSVEGGACPVETQYF.

This clonotype was picked up a small number of times. CDR3 residues: CASGGFGGVPTDTQYF. As DNA, the CDR3 is TGTGCCAGCGGGGGCTTTGGGGGAGTTCCCACAGATACGCAGTATTTT. This sequence joins TRBV7-9 and TRBJ2-3, with D tentatively TRBD1 (6 bases). V gave up 8 bases and J gave up 2 bases, with 20 bases separating them. Germline lookup yields CDR1 SEHNR and CDR2 FQNEAQ (reference sequence). The CDR3 extends over 16 amino acids.

Points on this clonotype: A much larger clone differs from this one at a single base, so this may be a read error. The CDR3 DNA reads TGTGCCCGCTCCCCCCACTGGGAAGGGGATCAGCCCCAGCATTTT. The encoded protein is CARSPHWEGDQPQHF. The chain carries TRBV6-2 or TRBV6-3 and TRBJ1-5; D possibly corresponds to TRBD1 (5 bases). This CDR3 has 15 residues. V lost 11 bases to trimming and J lost 5 bases, with 22 bases between them. Germline V gene data show CDR1 as MNHEY and CDR2 as SVGEGT.

This clonotype appeared once. A much larger clone differs by one base, so this may be a read error. The chain links TRBV29-1 to TRBJ2-7, with D uncertain. There are 15 residues in the CDR3. With 1 base removed from V and 0 bases from J, the gap between germline ends came to 13 bases. Germline CDR1 and CDR2: SQVTM and ANQGSEA. The CDR3 region has the DNA TGCAGCGTTGAAGGAGCAGGCAACATCTCCTACGAGCAGTACTTC. Amino acids: CSVEGAGNISYEQYF.